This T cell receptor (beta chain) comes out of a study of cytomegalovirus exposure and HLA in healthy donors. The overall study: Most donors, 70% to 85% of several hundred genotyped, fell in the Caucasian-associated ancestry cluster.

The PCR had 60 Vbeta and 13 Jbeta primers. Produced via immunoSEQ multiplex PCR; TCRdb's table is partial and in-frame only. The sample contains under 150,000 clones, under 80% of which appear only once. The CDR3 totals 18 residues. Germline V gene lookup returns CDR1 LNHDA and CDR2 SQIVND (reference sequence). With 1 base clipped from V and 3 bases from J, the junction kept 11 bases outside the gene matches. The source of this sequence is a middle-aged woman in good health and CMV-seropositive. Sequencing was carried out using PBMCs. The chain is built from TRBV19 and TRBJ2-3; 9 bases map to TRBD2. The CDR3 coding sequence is TGTGCCAGTAGTATAGGTCTAGCGGGGCTTAATGGAACAGATACGCAGTATTTT. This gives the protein CASSIGLAGLNGTDTQYF.